This T cell receptor beta chain was captured by sequencing in a study of OX40 agonist ivuxolimab in advanced cancers. Looking at the study overall: An agonistic human IgG2 monoclonal antibody against OX40 (CD134) was given. Study findings and constraints: Averaged across samples, CD8+ T cells carried more expanded clones than CD4+ did. With doses of 0.1 to 3.0 mg/kg, CD4+ and CD8+ blood T cells had undergone clonal expansion by week 6.

Autoimmune disease history or systemic immunosuppression led to patients being barred. Concerning this clone: Antigen: not known.

The V gene end was trimmed by 10 bases and the J gene end by 4 bases; junction bases not matched to a gene: 9. CDR1 and CDR2 (germline): SGHNT, YYREEE (reference sequence). This CDR3 region has 13 residues. Clones were sequenced by immunoSEQ multiplex PCR, and TCRdb holds only the in-frame ones, with some missing. The sample lists some 79,000 clones, about 93% seen once, with 0.44% in the top ten. This receptor was obtained from an adult with an advanced solid tumor such as melanoma, head and neck, liver or kidney cancer. Here the sequenced sample was CD4+ or CD8+ T cells sorted from blood, taken in a trial of the OX40 agonist ivuxolimab. The chain carries TRBV5-4 and TRBJ2-3; 7 nucleotides match TRBD2. CDR3 sequence reads: CASRTRPPDTQYF. DNA for the CDR3: TGTGCCTCCCGGACTAGGCCCCCAGATACGCAGTATTTT.